This T cell receptor beta chain stems from a study of OX40 agonist ivuxolimab in advanced cancers. At the level of the study: Those enrolled were 82.7% male, with a mean age of approximately 60 years and ages from about 20 to 85. There were three patients with partial responses, one having hepatocellular carcinoma and two cutaneous melanoma.

Blood samples were obtained at baseline, cycle 4 day 1, and cycle 7 day 1. This CDR3 comprises 12 residues. Germline CDR1 reads SGHKS; CDR2 reads YYEKEE (reference sequence). The V gene lost 0 bases and the J gene lost 7 bases, with 8 bases spanning the gap. Clones were read by immunoSEQ multiplex PCR, and TCRdb kept only the in-frame ones, dropping some. The table shows tens of thousands of clones, with approximately 85% occurring only once. The rearrangement joins TRBV5-5 to TRBJ2-7; a weak D match, TRBD1 (5 bases). The sequence derives from an adult with an advanced solid tumor such as melanoma, head and neck, liver or kidney cancer. The starting material was CD4+ or CD8+ T cells sorted from blood, obtained in a trial of the OX40 agonist ivuxolimab. CDR3 coding DNA: TGTGCCAGCAGCTTGGACAGGTGGGAGCAGTACTTC. Translating gives CASSLDRWEQYF.